This TCR beta chain was documented in a study of shared clonotypes between healthy human individuals. The germline CDR1 and CDR2 sequences are SEHNR and FQNEAQ (reference sequence). V dropped 11 bases and J dropped 0 bases, with 15 bases sitting between them. The CDR3 totals 14 residues. Deep-level settings were used for running the assay. Every subset had its genomic DNA shared out evenly among several immunoSEQ plates. For sorted subsets, about 190 ng DNA per replicate equaled about 30,000 T cell genomes. Method: immunoSEQ multiplex PCR; TCRdb's copy keeps in-frame clones and lacks some. The data show about 1 million clones, under 80% seen once. The sample holds one count of this clone.

The gene calls are TRBV7-9 and TRBJ2-3; a weak D match, TRBD2 (5 bases). Sequenced material: memory CD4+ T cells sorted from blood. Noted subset: CD45RA-negative fraction. The receptor's source is a man aged 18 to 29 in good health. The CDR3 nucleotides read TGTGCCCTCGGCGCTAGCCTAAGCACAGATACGCAGTATTTT. The encoded protein is CALGASLSTDTQYF.